Listed below are T cell receptor beta chains from one sample, sequenced in a study of T cells in Graves' hyperthyroidism and ophthalmopathy. TCRdb independently ran MiXCR on the multiplex PCR reads; one entry per CDR3 protein. The sample shows around 620,000 distinct CDR3 sequences, around 45% of them seen only once. Source material: peripheral blood or thyroid tissue (not recorded which). The receptors shown here come from an adult woman with Graves' disease, either hyperthyroidism or ophthalmopathy (not recorded which). The CDR3 runs from the conserved cysteine through the conserved F or W. The D gene is left open where the match is weak. Not every row has a clone size; where given, it reads once, few, many or a size class.

v_gene	d_gene	j_gene	abundance	CDR3nt	CDR3aa
TRBV29-1	TRBD2	TRBJ2-7	once	TGCAGCGTGGCGGGACTAGGCCCGGTGGAGCAGTACTTC	CSVAGLGPVEQYF
TRBV6-1	-	TRBJ1-1	many	TGTGCCAGCAGTGAAGTTCAGCGGGGGGGTCCGAACACTGAAGCTTTCTTT	CASSEVQRGGPNTEAFF
TRBV24-1	-	TRBJ2-6	many	TGTGCCACCAGTGATCGGTACTCTGGGGCCAACGTCCTGACTTTC	CATSDRYSGANVLTF
TRBV10-3	TRBD1	TRBJ1-6	few	TGTGCCACCAAGGACAGGGCCTCTGGTAATTCACCCCTCCACTTT	CATKDRASGNSPLHF
TRBV11-1	-	TRBJ2-7	-	TGTGCTAGACGCCCTCCGGGACTCAGTGTCCCCTACGAGCAGTACTTC	CARRPPGLSVPYEQYF
TRBV10-3	-	TRBJ1-1	-	TGTGCCATCAGGGGGGGACTGTTGAACACTGAAGCTTTCTTT	CAIRGGLLNTEAFF
TRBV25-1	-	TRBJ1-3	-	TGTGCCAGCAGTGCTAGCTCCGTGGACGGAAACACCATATATTTT	CASSASSVDGNTIYF
TRBV20-1	-	TRBJ2-5	many	TGCAGTGCTAGATGGTCCGGAGAAACCCAGTACTTC	CSARWSGETQYF
TRBV24-1	-	TRBJ2-5	once	TGTGCCACCAGTGACCCCCCCGGGCAGGGCCACAAAGAGACCCAGTACTTC	CATSDPPGQGHKETQYF
TRBV29-1	TRBD2	TRBJ2-3	-	TGCAGCGCAGGCCGAGGGACTAGGGAGCGCACAGATACGCAGTATTTT	CSAGRGTRERTDTQYF
TRBV12-3/TRBV12-4	TRBD1	TRBJ1-4	many	TGTGCCAGCAGCCTTGGACAGGGAGGGGGTGAAAAACTGTTTTTT	CASSLGQGGGEKLFF
TRBV5-6	-	TRBJ2-7	-	TGTGCCAGCAGCCCTGCGGGGTTCCGGGGCGAGCAGTACTTC	CASSPAGFRGEQYF
TRBV20-1	-	TRBJ1-4	-	TGCAGCGCCCCAGGTCGAGCGGGGGGGCGACAACTGTTTTTT	CSAPGRAGGRQLFF
TRBV7-8	-	TRBJ2-7	many	TGTGCCAGCAGTTTACCCTCTCCCTTGGAGCAGTACTTC	CASSLPSPLEQYF
TRBV19	-	TRBJ1-1	many	TGTGCCAGTAGTATTATTAGGGACACTGAAGCTTTCTTT	CASSIIRDTEAFF
TRBV2	-	TRBJ1-2	-	TGTGCCAGCGCCCCAGACGACAGATTAGGCCCCTATGGCTACACCTTC	CASAPDDRLGPYGYTF
TRBV5-1	-	TRBJ1-1	-	TGCGCCAGCAGCTTGGATGCGGGGACGGAAGCTTTCTTT	CASSLDAGTEAFF
TRBV2	TRBD1	TRBJ2-7	many	TGTGCCAGTGGACAGGGTCAATACGAGCAGTACTTC	CASGQGQYEQYF
TRBV15	-	TRBJ1-2	many	TGTGCCACCAGCAGAGATCTGGGGGGCTACACCTTC	CATSRDLGGYTF
TRBV20-1	-	TRBJ1-6	-	TGCAGTGCTAGGGGGATGACTAATTCACCCCTCCACTTT	CSARGMTNSPLHF
TRBV20-1	TRBD1	TRBJ1-2	-	TGCAGTGCTAGAAAGTCCGGGACAGGGCATTCTAACTATGGCTACACCTTC	CSARKSGTGHSNYGYTF
TRBV7-2	-	TRBJ1-3	-	TGTGCCAGCAGCCCCGCGGACATCCGAAACACCATATATTTT	CASSPADIRNTIYF
TRBV7-9	TRBD2	TRBJ2-7	-	TGTGCCAGCAGCCCCCTATGGGGTAGCGGGAGGAAAGAGCAGTACTTC	CASSPLWGSGRKEQYF
TRBV19	-	TRBJ2-6	few	TGTGCCAGTAGTAGGTGGGACACTGGGGCCAACGTCCTGACTTTC	CASSRWDTGANVLTF
TRBV5-1	-	TRBJ1-2	-	TGCGCCAGCAGCTTGGCCTCCGGACAGAGCTATGGCTACACCTTC	CASSLASGQSYGYTF
TRBV24-1	-	TRBJ2-7	once	TGTGCCACCAGTCAAGGGGTAAACGAGCAGTACTTC	CATSQGVNEQYF
TRBV7-3	-	TRBJ2-1	-	TGTGCCAGCAGCTTATCAAGTTACGGTGAGCAGTTCTTC	CASSLSSYGEQFF
TRBV7-8	-	TRBJ2-3	-	TGTGCCAGCGGGAGTCGGCCTAGCACAGATACGCAGTATTTT	CASGSRPSTDTQYF
TRBV7-9	-	TRBJ1-4	-	TGTGCCAGCAGCTTTGTCCGGGAAAAACTGTTTTTT	CASSFVREKLFF
TRBV3-1	TRBD1	TRBJ2-3	many	TGTGCCAGCAGCCGAAGACAGGGAACAGATACGCAGTATTTT	CASSRRQGTDTQYF
TRBV9	-	TRBJ1-4	-	TGTGCCAGCAGCGTAGGCGGACACCTTAATGAAAAACTGTTTTTT	CASSVGGHLNEKLFF
TRBV10-3	-	TRBJ1-1	many	TGTGCCATCAGTGAGTCCGTCAGCTACACTGAAGCTTTCTTT	CAISESVSYTEAFF
TRBV20-1	TRBD1	TRBJ1-5	few	TGCAGTGCTAGACAGACAGGGTGGCATCAGCCCCAGCATTTT	CSARQTGWHQPQHF
TRBV7-9	-	TRBJ1-5	-	TGTGCCAGCAGCTTAACGGCGGGCCAGAAGGGGCATTTT	CASSLTAGQKGHF
TRBV20-1	TRBD1	TRBJ2-7	many	TGCAGTGCTAAGGGGCCGGGACAGGGTCACGAGCAGTACTTC	CSAKGPGQGHEQYF
TRBV19	-	TRBJ2-7	many	TGTGCCAGTAGTTTCCGCCTGGGATACGAGCAGTACTTC	CASSFRLGYEQYF
TRBV14	-	TRBJ2-2	-	TGTGCCAGCAGCCAAGCTATTCACGCCGGGGAGCTGTTTTTT	CASSQAIHAGELFF
TRBV5-1	TRBD2	TRBJ2-7	many	TGCGCCAGCAGCCTCTCGACTAGCGCAGACCCCCCCTACGAGCAGTACTTC	CASSLSTSADPPYEQYF
TRBV5-1	TRBD2	TRBJ2-7	-	TGCGCCAGCAGCTCGGGACTAGCGTTACCCTACGAGCAGTACTTC	CASSSGLALPYEQYF
TRBV7-2	-	TRBJ1-2	-	TGTGCCAGCAGCTTCGGCGGGACGGATGGCTACACCTTC	CASSFGGTDGYTF
TRBV10-3	-	TRBJ2-5	few	TGTGCCAGCAGTTACTCGAGGCGATCGGTGCAAGAGACCCAGTACTTC	CASSYSRRSVQETQYF
TRBV4-1	-	TRBJ1-3	many	TGCGCCAGCAGCCAAATAACAGCCTCTGGAAACACCATATATTTT	CASSQITASGNTIYF
TRBV6-1	TRBD2	TRBJ2-7	many	TGTGCCAGCAGTCCCCGGGGGGTCTACGAGCAGTACTTC	CASSPRGVYEQYF
TRBV7-9	TRBD2	TRBJ2-5	many	TGTGCCGAAGCCAGCGGGACCACACAAGAGACCCAGTACTTC	CAEASGTTQETQYF
TRBV7-9	TRBD1	TRBJ1-5	-	TGTGCCAGCAGCTTAGGGACAGGGGGAGGCAATCAGCCCCAGCATTTT	CASSLGTGGGNQPQHF
TRBV2	-	TRBJ1-5	-	TGTGCCAGATTAGTGTCTGGGGCAGGGGAAGTGCAGCCCCAGCATTTT	CARLVSGAGEVQPQHF
TRBV6-4	-	TRBJ1-5	many	TGTGCCAGCAGTGATGATAGCAATCAGCCCCAGCATTTT	CASSDDSNQPQHF